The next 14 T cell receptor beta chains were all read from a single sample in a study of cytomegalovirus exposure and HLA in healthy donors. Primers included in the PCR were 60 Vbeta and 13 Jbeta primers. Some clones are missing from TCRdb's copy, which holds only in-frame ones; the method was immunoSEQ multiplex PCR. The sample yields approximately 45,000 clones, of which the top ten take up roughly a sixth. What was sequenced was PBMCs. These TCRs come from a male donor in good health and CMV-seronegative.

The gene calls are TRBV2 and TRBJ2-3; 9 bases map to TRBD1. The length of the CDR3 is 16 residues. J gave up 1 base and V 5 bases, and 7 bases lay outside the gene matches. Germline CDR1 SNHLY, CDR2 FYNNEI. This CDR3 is CASSPTGGWGTDTQYF. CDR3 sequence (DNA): TGTGCCAGCAGTCCTACAGGGGGCTGGGGCACAGATACGCAGTATTTT.

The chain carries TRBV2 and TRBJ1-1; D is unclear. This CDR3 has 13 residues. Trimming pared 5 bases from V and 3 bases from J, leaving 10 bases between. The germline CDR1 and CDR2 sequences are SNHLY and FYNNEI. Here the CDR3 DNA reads TGTGCCAGCAGTAAGGCGGAACACACTGAAGCTTTCTTT. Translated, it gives CASSKAEHTEAFF.

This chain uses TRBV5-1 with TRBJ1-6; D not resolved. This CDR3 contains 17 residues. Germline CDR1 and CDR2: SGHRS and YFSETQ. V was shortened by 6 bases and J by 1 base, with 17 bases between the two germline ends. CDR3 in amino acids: CASKPDPEGSYNSPLHF. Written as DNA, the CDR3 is TGCGCCAGCAAGCCCGACCCTGAGGGATCCTATAATTCACCCCTCCACTTT.

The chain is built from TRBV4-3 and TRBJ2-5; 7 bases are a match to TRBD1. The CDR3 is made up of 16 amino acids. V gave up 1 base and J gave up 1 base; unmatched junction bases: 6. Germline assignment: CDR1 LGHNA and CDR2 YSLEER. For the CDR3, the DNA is TGCGCCAGCAGCCAAGCATTCAGGGGGTCCCAAGAGACCCAGTACTTC. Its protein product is CASSQAFRGSQETQYF.

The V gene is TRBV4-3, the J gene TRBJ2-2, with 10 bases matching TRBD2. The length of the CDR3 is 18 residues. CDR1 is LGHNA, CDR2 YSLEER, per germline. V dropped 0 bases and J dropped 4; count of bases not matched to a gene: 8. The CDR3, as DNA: TGCGCCAGCAGCCAAGAATTAGCTAGCGGGGGCCTCACCGGGGAGCTGTTTTTT. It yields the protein CASSQELASGGLTGELFF.

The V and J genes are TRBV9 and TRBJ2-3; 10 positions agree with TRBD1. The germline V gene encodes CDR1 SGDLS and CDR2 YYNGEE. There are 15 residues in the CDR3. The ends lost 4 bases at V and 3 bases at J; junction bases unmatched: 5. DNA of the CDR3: TGTGCCAGCAGCCCGACAGGGGGCACGACAGATACGCAGTATTTT. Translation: CASSPTGGTTDTQYF.

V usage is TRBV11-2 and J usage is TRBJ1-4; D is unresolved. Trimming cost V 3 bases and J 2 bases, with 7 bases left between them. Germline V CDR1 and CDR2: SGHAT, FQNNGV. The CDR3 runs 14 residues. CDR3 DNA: TGTGCCAGCAGCTTCTTGGGCACTAATGAAAAACTGTTTTTT. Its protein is CASSFLGTNEKLFF.

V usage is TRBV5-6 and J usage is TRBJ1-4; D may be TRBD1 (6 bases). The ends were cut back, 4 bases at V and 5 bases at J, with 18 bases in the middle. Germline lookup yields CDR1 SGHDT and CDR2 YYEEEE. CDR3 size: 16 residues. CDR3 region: CASSLTGQPKNEKLFF. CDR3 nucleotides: TGTGCCAGCAGCCTAACCGGACAGCCTAAGAATGAAAAACTGTTTTTT. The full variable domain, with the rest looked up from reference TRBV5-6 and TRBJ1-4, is DAGVTQSPTHLIKTRGQQVTLRCSPKSGHDTVSWYQQALGQGPQFIFQYYEEEERQRGNFPDRFSGHQFPNYSSELNVNALLLGDSALYLCASSLTGQPKNEKLFFGSGTQLSVL.

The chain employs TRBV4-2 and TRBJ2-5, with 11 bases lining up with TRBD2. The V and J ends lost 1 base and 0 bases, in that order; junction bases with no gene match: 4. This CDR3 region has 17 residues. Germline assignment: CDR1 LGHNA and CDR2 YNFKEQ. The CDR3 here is CASSQGASGGYQETQYF. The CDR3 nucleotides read TGTGCCAGCAGCCAAGGGGCTAGCGGGGGGTACCAAGAGACCCAGTACTTC.

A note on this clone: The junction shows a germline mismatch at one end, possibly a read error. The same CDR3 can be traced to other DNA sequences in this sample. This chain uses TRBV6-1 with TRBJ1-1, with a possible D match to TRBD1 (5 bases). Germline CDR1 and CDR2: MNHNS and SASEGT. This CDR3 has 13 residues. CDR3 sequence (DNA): TGTGCCAGCAGTAAGGACACCTACACTGAGGCTTTCTTT. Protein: CASSKDTYTEAFF.

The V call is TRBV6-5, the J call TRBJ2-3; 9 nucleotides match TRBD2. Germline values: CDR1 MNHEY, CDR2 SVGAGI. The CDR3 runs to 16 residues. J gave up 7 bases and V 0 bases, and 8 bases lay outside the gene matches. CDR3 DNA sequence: TGTGCCAGCAGTTACTCTAAGGGTAGCGGGGGACATACGCAGTATTTT. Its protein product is CASSYSKGSGGHTQYF.

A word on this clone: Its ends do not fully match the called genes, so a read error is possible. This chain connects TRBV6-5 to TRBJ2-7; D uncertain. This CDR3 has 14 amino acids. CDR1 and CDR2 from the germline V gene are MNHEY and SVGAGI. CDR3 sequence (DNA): TGTGCCAGCAGTCACTCGAGCTTGTCCTACGAGCAGTACTTC. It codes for CASSHSSLSYEQYF.

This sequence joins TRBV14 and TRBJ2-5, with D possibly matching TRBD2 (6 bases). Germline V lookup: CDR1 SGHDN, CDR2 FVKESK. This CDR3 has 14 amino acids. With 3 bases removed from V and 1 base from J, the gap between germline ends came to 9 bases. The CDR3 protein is CASSQAGRQETQYF. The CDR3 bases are TGTGCCAGCAGCCAGGCGGGACGCCAAGAGACCCAGTACTTC.

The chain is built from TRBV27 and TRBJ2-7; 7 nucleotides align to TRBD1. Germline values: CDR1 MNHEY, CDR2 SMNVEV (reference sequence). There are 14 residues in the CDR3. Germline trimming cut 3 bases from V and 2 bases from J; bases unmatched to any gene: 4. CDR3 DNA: TGTGCCAGCAGTTTGGATCAGGGGGCCTACGAGCAGTACTTC. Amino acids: CASSLDQGAYEQYF.